The sequence of this T cell receptor (beta chain) was determined in a study of T-cell reconstitution after alpha-beta-depleted transplantation in children. Preparation of the TCRbeta library used unique molecular identifiers. TCRdb reprocessed the PCR reads with MiXCR, giving one entry per CDR3 protein. The data hold around 700,000 distinct CDR3 sequences, with approximately 14% observed a single time. Remarks on this clonotype: Its target is unknown.

General observations from the study: Once a year had passed after transplant, T-cell counts and diversity came mostly from newly produced T cells. Expanded graft clones, several hundred of them, were reportedly the source of alpha-beta T cells about two months after transplant. Elevated TCRbeta diversity at day 60 was traced, in some patients, to surviving recipient T cells and thymic progenitors.

The receptor comes from a girl between 2 and 10 years old with congenital amegakaryocytic thrombocytopenia, due to receive a stem cell transplant. This sample comprised PBMCs, obtained before TCRalphabeta/CD19-depleted stem cell transplant.

CDR3 sequence: CAWSEGASSYNEQFF. The CDR3 DNA is TGTGCCTGGAGTGAGGGGGCGTCAAGCTACAATGAGCAGTTCTTC. The rearrangement joins TRBV30 to TRBJ2-1, with 7 bases lining up with TRBD1. The V and J ends lost 1 base and 3 bases, in that order; junction bases with no gene match: 6. Germline assignment: CDR1 GTSNPN and CDR2 SVGIG (reference sequence). CDR3 length: 15 residues. Filled out from reference TRBV30 and TRBJ2-1, the complete variable domain reads SQTIHQWPATLVQPVGSPLSLECTVEGTSNPNLYWYRQAAGRGLQLLFYSVGIGQISSEVPQNLSASRPQDRQFILSSKKLLLSDSGFYLCAWSEGASSYNEQFFGPGTRLTVL.